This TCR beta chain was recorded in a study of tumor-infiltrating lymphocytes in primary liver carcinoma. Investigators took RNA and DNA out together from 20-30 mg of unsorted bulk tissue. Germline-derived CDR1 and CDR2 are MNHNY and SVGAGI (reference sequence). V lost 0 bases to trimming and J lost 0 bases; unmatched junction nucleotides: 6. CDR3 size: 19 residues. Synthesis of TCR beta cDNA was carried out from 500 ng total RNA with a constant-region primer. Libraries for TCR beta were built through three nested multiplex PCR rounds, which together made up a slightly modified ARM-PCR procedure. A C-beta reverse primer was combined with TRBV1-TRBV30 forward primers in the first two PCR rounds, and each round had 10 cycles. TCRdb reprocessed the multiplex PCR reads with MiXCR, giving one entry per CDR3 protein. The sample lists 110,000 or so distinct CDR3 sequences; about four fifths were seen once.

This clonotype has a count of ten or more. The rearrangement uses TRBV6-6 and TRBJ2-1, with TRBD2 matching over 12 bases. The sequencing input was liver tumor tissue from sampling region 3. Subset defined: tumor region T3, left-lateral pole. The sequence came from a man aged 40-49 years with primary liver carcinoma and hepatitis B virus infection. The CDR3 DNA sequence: TGTGCCAGCAGTTACTCACTAGCGGGAGGATCGGGCTCCTACAATGAGCAGTTCTTC. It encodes CASSYSLAGGSGSYNEQFF.